These T cell receptor beta chains were read from a single sample in a study of radiotherapy plus CTLA-4 blockade in lung cancer. The method was immunoSEQ multiplex PCR; TCRdb's version includes in-frame clones alone and lacks a portion of them. The sample yields 80,000 or so clones, roughly 79% seen once. The sample was peripheral blood, taken from a patient treated with radiotherapy plus ipilimumab. The receptors shown here come from a human donor with non-small cell lung cancer whose response to radiotherapy plus ipilimumab could not be evaluated. Some clones in this sample may be carry-over from other donors' samples. The CDR3 runs from the conserved cysteine through the conserved F or W. Fields, in order: CDR3 protein, CDR3 DNA, D gene, clone size, V gene, J gene. A D gene is named only where the DNA matches it firmly. The size field is filled for only some rows; it gives once, few, many or a size class.

cdr3_aa: CASSEGQGAGGANVLTF
cdr3_nt: TGCGCCAGCAGCGAAGGACAGGGGGCGGGTGGGGCCAACGTCCTGACTTTC
d_call: TRBD1
clone_size: NA
v_call: TRBV5-1
j_call: TRBJ2-6

cdr3_aa: CASSPPIGSEQFF
cdr3_nt: TGTGCCAGCAGCCCCCCGATTGGGAGTGAGCAGTTCTTC
d_call: NA
clone_size: NA
v_call: TRBV28
j_call: TRBJ2-1

cdr3_aa: CASSYSDRGPYEQYF
cdr3_nt: TGTGCCAGCAGTTACTCGGACAGGGGACCTTACGAGCAGTACTTC
d_call: TRBD1
clone_size: NA
v_call: TRBV6-6
j_call: TRBJ2-7

cdr3_aa: CASSEDGRGLRDTQYF
cdr3_nt: TGTGCCAGCAGTGAAGATGGGCGGGGGCTACGGGATACGCAGTATTTT
d_call: NA
clone_size: NA
v_call: TRBV6-1
j_call: TRBJ2-3

cdr3_aa: CASSLVWTEADTQYF
cdr3_nt: TGTGCCAGCAGCTTAGTGTGGACAGAGGCAGATACGCAGTATTTT
d_call: NA
clone_size: NA
v_call: TRBV7-9
j_call: TRBJ2-3

cdr3_aa: CASSPPGDGANTGELFF
cdr3_nt: TGCGCCAGCAGCCCGCCGGGGGACGGCGCGAACACCGGGGAGCTGTTTTTT
d_call: NA
clone_size: NA
v_call: TRBV5-1
j_call: TRBJ2-2

cdr3_aa: CASSAIGVNSNQPQHF
cdr3_nt: TGTGCCAGCAGCGCCATCGGGGTAAATAGCAATCAGCCCCAGCATTTT
d_call: NA
clone_size: NA
v_call: TRBV28
j_call: TRBJ1-5

cdr3_aa: CASSLGQITGELFF
cdr3_nt: TGTGCCAGCAGTCTCGGACAGATCACCGGGGAGCTGTTTTTT
d_call: NA
clone_size: NA
v_call: TRBV6-5
j_call: TRBJ2-2

cdr3_aa: CASRLPRDTDNYGYTF
cdr3_nt: TGTGCCAGCAGACTCCCTCGGGACACCGATAACTATGGCTACACCTTC
d_call: NA
clone_size: few
v_call: TRBV7-9
j_call: TRBJ1-2

cdr3_aa: CASSLGWGAGELFF
cdr3_nt: TGTGCCAGCAGCTTAGGTTGGGGGGCCGGGGAGCTGTTTTTT
d_call: NA
clone_size: once
v_call: TRBV7-2
j_call: TRBJ2-2

cdr3_aa: CAWSVPQMSNEKLFF
cdr3_nt: TGTGCCTGGAGTGTACCCCAGATGTCTAATGAAAAACTGTTTTTT
d_call: NA
clone_size: NA
v_call: TRBV30
j_call: TRBJ1-4

cdr3_aa: CATSTNRGSGNTIYF
cdr3_nt: TGTGCCACCAGCACAAACAGGGGATCCGGAAACACCATATATTTT
d_call: TRBD1
clone_size: NA
v_call: TRBV15
j_call: TRBJ1-3

cdr3_aa: CASSLDRGREETQYF
cdr3_nt: TGTGCCAGCAGCCTCGACAGGGGGCGCGAGGAGACCCAGTACTTC
d_call: TRBD1
clone_size: NA
v_call: TRBV7-2
j_call: TRBJ2-5